The clone carrying this TCR beta chain was picked up many times. Its antigen is unknown. The V gene end was trimmed by 3 bases and the J gene end by 9 bases; junction bases not matched to a gene: 10. Germline CDR1 and CDR2: SGHTA and FQGNSA. The CDR3 length is 15 residues. This sample is drawn from a study of T cell repertoires in cytomegalovirus infection. MiXCR was run by TCRdb on the reads, yielding one entry per CDR3 protein. The repertoire holds some 940,000 distinct CDR3 sequences, with approximately 31% as singletons. Material: cultured CD8+ T cells from PBMCs, obtained from culture after CMV antigen stimulation. The TCR comes from a human donor in good health (CMV status not recorded). Some clones in this sample may be carry-over from other donors' samples. The J gene is TRBJ2-1, the V gene TRBV7-2; 8 bases are shared with TRBD1. Written as DNA, the CDR3 is TGTGCCAGCAGCTTCCGGGACAGGTACTATAGTGAGCAGTTCTTC. Its translation is CASSFRDRYYSEQFF.